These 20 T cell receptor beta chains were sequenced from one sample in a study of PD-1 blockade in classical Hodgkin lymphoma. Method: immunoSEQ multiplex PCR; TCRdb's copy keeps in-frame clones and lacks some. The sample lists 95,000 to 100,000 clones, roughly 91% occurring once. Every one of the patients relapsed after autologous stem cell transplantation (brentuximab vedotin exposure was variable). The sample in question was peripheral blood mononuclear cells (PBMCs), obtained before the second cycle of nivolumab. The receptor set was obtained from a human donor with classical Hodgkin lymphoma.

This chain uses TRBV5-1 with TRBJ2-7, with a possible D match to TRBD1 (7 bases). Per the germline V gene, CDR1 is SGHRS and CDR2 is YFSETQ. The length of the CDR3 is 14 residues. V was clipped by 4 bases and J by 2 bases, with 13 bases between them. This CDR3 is CASSGGTAPYEQYF. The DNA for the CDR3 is TGCGCCAGCAGCGGGGGGACAGCACCCTACGAGCAGTACTTC.

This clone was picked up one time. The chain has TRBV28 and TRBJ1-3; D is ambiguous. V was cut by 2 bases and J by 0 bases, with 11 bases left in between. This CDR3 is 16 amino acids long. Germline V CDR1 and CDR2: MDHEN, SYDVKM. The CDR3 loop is CASSLTRYFSGNTIYF. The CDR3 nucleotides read TGTGCCAGCAGTTTAACGAGGTACTTCTCTGGAAACACCATATATTTT. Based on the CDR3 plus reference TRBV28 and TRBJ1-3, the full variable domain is DVKVTQSSRYLVKRTGEKVFLECVQDMDHENMFWYRQDPGLGLRLIYFSYDVKMKEKGDIPEGYSVSREKKERFSLILESASTNQTSMYLCASSLTRYFSGNTIYFGEGSWLTVV.

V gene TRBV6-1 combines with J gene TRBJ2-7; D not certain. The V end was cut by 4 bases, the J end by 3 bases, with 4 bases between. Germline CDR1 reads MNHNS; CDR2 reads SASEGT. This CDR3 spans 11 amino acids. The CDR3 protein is CASSGHYEQYF. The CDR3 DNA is TGTGCCAGCAGTGGTCACTACGAGCAGTACTTC.

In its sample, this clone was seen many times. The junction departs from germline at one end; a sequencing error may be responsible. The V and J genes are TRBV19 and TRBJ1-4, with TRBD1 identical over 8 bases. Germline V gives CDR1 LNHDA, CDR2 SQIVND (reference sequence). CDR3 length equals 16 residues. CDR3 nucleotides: TGTGCCAGTAGTTTAGACAACCAGGGGGCGAGGGAAAAACTGTTTTTT. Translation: CASSLDNQGAREKLFF.

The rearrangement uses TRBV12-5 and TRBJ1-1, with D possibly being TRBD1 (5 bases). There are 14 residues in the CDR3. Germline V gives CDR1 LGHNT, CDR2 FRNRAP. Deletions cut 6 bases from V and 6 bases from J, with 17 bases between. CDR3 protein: CASGSGPPLPEAFF. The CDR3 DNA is TGTGCTAGTGGCTCGGGACCGCCTTTGCCTGAAGCTTTCTTT.

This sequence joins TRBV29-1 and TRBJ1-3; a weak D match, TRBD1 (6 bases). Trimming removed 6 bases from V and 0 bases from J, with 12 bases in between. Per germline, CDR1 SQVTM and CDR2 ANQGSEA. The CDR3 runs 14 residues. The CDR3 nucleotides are TGCAGCGTAGAGGGGGGAATCTCTGGAAACACCATATATTTT. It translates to CSVEGGISGNTIYF. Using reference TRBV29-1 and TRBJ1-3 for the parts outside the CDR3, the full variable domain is SAVISQKPSRDICQRGTSLTIQCQVDSQVTMMFWYRQQPGQSLTLIATANQGSEATYESGFVIDKFPISRPNLTFSTLTVSNMSPEDSSIYLCSVEGGISGNTIYFGEGSWLTVV.

The CDR3 spells CASSVEGDQETQYF. CDR3 coding DNA: TGTGCCAGCAGCGTAGAGGGGGATCAAGAGACCCAGTACTTC. J is TRBJ2-5 and V is TRBV9, with D perhaps matching TRBD1 (6 bases). Trimming stripped 0 bases from V and 2 bases from J, with 8 bases between. The CDR3 has 14 residues. CDR1 is SGDLS, CDR2 YYNGEE, per germline.

The CDR3 bases are TGTGCCAGCAGTTCAGAGATCTATAGCAATCAGCCCCAGCATTTT. Protein product: CASSSEIYSNQPQHF. The chain uses TRBV28 and TRBJ1-5; D unclear. Looked up from germline, CDR1 is MDHEN and CDR2 is SYDVKM. The germline V and J ends were trimmed by 4 bases and 0 bases, with 10 bases remaining between them. The CDR3 contains 15 residues. Looking up the rest from reference TRBV28 and TRBJ1-5 gives the full variable domain: DVKVTQSSRYLVKRTGEKVFLECVQDMDHENMFWYRQDPGLGLRLIYFSYDVKMKEKGDIPEGYSVSREKKERFSLILESASTNQTSMYLCASSSEIYSNQPQHFGDGTRLSIL.

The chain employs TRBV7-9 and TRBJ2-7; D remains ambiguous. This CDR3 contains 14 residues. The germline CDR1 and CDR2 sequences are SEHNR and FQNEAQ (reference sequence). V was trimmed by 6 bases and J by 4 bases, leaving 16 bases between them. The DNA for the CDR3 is TGTGCCAGCAGTTCCGAGGCCCCAGCTTACGAGCAGTACTTC. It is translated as CASSSEAPAYEQYF.

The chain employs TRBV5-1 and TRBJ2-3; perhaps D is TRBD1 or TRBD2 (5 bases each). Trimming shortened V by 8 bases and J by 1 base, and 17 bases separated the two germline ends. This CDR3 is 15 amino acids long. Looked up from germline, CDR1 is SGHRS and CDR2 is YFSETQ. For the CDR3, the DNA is TGCGCCAGTCAGTCTGAGGGGTCACGCACAGATACGCAGTATTTT. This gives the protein CASQSEGSRTDTQYF.

This chain's CDR3 is CASRAGRSSYNEQFF. The DNA for the CDR3 is TGTGCCAGCAGGGCGGGACGGAGCTCCTACAATGAGCAGTTCTTC. The rearrangement joins TRBV6-5 to TRBJ2-1, with TRBD2 as a possible D gene (6 bases). The CDR3 sequence is 15 residues long. V lost 6 bases to trimming and J lost 0 bases, with 12 bases between them. Looked up from germline, CDR1 is MNHEY and CDR2 is SVGAGI.

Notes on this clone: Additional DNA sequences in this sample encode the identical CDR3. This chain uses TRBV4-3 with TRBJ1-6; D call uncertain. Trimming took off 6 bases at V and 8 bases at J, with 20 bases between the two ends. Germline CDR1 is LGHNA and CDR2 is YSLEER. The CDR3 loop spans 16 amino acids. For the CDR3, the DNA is TGCGCCAGCAGTCAGGATGCAGCAGGTGGTTATTCACCCCTCCACTTT. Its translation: CASSQDAAGGYSPLHF.

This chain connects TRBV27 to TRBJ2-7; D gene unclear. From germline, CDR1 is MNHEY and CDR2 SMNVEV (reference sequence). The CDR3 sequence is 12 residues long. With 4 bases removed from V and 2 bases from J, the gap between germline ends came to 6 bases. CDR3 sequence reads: CASSSTPYEQYF. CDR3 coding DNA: TGTGCCAGCAGTTCGACCCCCTACGAGCAGTACTTC.

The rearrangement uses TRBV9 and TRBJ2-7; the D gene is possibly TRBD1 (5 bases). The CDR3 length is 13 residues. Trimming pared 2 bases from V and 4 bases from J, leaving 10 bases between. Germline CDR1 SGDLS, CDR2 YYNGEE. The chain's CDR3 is CASSVDSLYEQYF. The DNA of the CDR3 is TGTGCCAGCAGCGTCGACAGCCTATACGAGCAGTACTTC.

The CDR3 coding sequence is TGTGCCAGCTCACCAAATGCAGATAGCAATCAGCCCCAGCATTTT. Translating gives CASSPNADSNQPQHF. The chain recombines TRBV18 with TRBJ1-5; D unresolved. Deletions cut 2 bases from V and 0 bases from J, with 8 bases between. This CDR3 spans 15 amino acids. CDR1 and CDR2 from the germline V gene are KGHSH and LQKENI.

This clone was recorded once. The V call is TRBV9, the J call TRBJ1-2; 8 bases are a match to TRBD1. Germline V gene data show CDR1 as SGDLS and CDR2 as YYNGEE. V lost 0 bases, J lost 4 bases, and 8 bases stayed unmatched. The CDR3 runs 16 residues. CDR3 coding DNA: TGTGCCAGCAGCGTAGGAAGACGGGGACAGGTCTATGGCTACACCTTC. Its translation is CASSVGRRGQVYGYTF.

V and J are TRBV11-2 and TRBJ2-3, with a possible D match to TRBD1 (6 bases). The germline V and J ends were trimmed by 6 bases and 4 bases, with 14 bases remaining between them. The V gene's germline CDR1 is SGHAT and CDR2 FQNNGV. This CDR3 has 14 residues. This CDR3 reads CASRRGLGADTQYF. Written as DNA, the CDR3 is TGTGCCAGCAGAAGGGGGTTGGGGGCAGATACGCAGTATTTT. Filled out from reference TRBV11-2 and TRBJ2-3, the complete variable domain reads EAGVAQSPRYKIIEKRQSVAFWCNPISGHATLYWYQQILGQGPKLLIQFQNNGVVDDSQLPKDRFSAERLKGVDSTLKIQPAKLEDSAVYLCASRRGLGADTQYFGPGTRLTVL.

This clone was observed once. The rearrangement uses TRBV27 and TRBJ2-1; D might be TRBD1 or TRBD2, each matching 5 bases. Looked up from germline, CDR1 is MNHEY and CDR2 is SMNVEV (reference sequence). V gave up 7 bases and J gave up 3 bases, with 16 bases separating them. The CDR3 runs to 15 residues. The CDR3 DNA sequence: TGTGCCAGCAAAGCCGGGACGCTCCACTACAATGAGCAGTTCTTC. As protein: CASKAGTLHYNEQFF.

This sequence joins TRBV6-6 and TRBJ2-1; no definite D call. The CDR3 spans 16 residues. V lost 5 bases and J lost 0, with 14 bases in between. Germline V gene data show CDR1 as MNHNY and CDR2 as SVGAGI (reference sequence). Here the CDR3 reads CASSPSLTGSYNEQFF. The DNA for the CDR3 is TGTGCCAGCAGTCCCTCCTTAACTGGCTCCTACAATGAGCAGTTCTTC.

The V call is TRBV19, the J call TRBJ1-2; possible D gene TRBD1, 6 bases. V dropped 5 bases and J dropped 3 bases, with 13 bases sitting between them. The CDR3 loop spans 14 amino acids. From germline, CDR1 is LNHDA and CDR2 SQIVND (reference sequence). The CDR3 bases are TGTGCCAGTAGTTGGGGGGGCTCTGACTATGGCTACACCTTC. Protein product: CASSWGGSDYGYTF.